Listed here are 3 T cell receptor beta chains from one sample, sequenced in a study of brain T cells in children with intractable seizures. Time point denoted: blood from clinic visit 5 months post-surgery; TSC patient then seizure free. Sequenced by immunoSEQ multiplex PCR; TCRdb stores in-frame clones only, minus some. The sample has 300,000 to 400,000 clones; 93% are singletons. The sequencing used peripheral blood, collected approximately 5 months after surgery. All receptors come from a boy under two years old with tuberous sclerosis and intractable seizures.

The CDR3 region is CASSFIPDGASGNTIYF. The CDR3 nucleotides are TGTGCCAGCAGCTTCATCCCGGACGGAGCCTCTGGAAACACCATATATTTT. The chain has TRBV11-3 and TRBJ1-3; D is ambiguous. The germline V gene has CDR1 SGHNT and CDR2 YENEEA. Deletions cut 3 bases from V and 0 bases from J, with 15 bases between. The CDR3 length is 17 residues.

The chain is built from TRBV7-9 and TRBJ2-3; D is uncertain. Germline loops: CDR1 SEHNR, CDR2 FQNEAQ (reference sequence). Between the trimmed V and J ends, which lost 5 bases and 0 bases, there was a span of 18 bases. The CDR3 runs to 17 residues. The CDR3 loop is CASSPPTPTLSTDTQYF. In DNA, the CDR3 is TGTGCCAGCAGCCCCCCGACACCTACACTTAGCACAGATACGCAGTATTTT.

The CDR3 sequence is CAIPLRPRIYEQYF. The CDR3, as DNA: TGTGCAATCCCATTGAGACCAAGGATCTACGAGCAGTACTTC. This chain connects TRBV12-2 to TRBJ2-7. TRBV12-2 is annotated as a pseudogene. CDR3 length equals 14 residues.